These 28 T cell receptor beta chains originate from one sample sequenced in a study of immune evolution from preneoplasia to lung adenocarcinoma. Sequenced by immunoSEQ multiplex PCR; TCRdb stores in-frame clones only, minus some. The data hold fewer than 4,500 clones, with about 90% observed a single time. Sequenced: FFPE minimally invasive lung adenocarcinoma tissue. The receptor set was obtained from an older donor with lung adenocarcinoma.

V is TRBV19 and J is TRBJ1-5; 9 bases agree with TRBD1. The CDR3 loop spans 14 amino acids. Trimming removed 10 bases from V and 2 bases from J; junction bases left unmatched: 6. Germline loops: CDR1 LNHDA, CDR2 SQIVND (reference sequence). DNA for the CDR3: TGTGCCACCTCGGGACAGGGAGGCAATCAGCCCCAGCATTTT. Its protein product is CATSGQGGNQPQHF. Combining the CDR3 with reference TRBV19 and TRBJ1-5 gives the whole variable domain DGGITQSPKYLFRKEGQNVTLSCEQNLNHDAMYWYRQDPGQGLRLIYYSQIVNDFQKGDIAEGYSVSREKKESFPLTVTSAQKNPTAFYLCATSGQGGNQPQHFGDGTRLSIL.

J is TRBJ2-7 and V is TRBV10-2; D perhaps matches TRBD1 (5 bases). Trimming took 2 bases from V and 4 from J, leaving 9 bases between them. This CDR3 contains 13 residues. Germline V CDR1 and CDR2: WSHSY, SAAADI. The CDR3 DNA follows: TGCGCCAGCAGTGAGGGGGCGACTTACGAGCAGTACTTC. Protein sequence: CASSEGATYEQYF.

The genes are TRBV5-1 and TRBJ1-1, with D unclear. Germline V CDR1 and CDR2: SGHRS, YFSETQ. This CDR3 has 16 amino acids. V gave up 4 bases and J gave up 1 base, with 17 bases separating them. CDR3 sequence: CASSPWAAAGNTEAFF. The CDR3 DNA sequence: TGCGCCAGCAGCCCCTGGGCCGCGGCGGGGAACACTGAAGCTTTCTTT.

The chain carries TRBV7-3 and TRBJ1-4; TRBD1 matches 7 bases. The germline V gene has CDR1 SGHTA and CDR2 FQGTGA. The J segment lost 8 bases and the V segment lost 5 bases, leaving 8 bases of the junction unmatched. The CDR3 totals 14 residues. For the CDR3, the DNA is TGTGCCAGCAGCCAGAGACAGGGTTGGGAAAAACTGTTTTTT. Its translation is CASSQRQGWEKLFF.

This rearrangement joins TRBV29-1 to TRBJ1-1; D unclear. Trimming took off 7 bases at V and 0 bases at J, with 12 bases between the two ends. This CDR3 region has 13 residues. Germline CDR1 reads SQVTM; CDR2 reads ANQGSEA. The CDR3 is CSAGRVMNTEAFF. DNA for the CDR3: TGCAGCGCGGGGAGGGTGATGAACACTGAAGCTTTCTTT.

In nucleotides, the CDR3 is TGTGCCAGCAGCTTAGGGGGGGGCGACAGTCCCTACGAGCAGTACTTC. It is translated as CASSLGGGDSPYEQYF. The chain links TRBV11-2 to TRBJ2-7, with TRBD2 as a possible D gene (7 bases). Trimming cost V 1 base and J 2 bases, with 15 bases left between them. The CDR3 length is 16 residues. Per germline, CDR1 SGHAT and CDR2 FQNNGV.

The CDR3 is CASSSRGDNYGYTF. CDR3 DNA: TGTGCCAGCAGTTCCCGGGGGGATAACTATGGCTACACCTTC. The V and J genes are TRBV27 and TRBJ1-2, with D tentatively TRBD1 (5 bases). The CDR3 runs 14 residues. Germline V gives CDR1 MNHEY, CDR2 SMNVEV (reference sequence). The V end was cut by 4 bases, the J end by 1 base, with 10 bases between.

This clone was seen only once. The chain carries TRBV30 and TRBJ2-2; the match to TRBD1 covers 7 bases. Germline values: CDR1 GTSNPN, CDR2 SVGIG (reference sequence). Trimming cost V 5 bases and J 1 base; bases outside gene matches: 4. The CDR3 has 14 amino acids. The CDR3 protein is CAWGRTGNTGELFF. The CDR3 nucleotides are TGTGCCTGGGGCCGGACAGGGAACACCGGGGAGCTGTTTTTT.

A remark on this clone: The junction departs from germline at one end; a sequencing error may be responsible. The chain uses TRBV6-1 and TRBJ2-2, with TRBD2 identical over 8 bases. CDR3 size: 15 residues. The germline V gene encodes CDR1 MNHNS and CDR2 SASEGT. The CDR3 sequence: CAGRPGGPDTGELFF. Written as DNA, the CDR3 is TGTGCCGGCAGACCGGGAGGGCCTGACACCGGGGAGCTGTTTTTT.

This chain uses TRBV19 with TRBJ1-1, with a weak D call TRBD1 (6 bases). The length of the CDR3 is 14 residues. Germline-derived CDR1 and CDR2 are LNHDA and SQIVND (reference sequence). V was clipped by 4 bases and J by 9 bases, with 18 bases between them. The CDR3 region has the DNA TGTGCCAGTAGTAGAACAGGGTTCTACAACAAAGCTTTCTTT. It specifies CASSRTGFYNKAFF. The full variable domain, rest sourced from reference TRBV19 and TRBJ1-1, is DGGITQSPKYLFRKEGQNVTLSCEQNLNHDAMYWYRQDPGQGLRLIYYSQIVNDFQKGDIAEGYSVSREKKESFPLTVTSAQKNPTAFYLCASSRTGFYNKAFFGQGTRLTVV.

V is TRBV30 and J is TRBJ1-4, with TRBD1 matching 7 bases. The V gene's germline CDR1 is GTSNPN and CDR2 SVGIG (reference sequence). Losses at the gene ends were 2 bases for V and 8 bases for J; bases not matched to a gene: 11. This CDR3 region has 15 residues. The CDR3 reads CAWSTLTGRNEKLFF. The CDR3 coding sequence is TGTGCCTGGAGTACATTGACAGGGAGAAACGAAAAACTGTTTTTT. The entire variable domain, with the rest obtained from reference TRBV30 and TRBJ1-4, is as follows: SQTIHQWPATLVQPVGSPLSLECTVEGTSNPNLYWYRQAAGRGLQLLFYSVGIGQISSEVPQNLSASRPQDRQFILSSKKLLLSDSGFYLCAWSTLTGRNEKLFFGSGTQLSVL.

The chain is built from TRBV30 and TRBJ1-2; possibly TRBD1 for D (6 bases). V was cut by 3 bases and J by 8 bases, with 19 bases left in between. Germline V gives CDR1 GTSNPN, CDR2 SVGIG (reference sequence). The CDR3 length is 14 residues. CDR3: CAWSDYTRDNGYTF. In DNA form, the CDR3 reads TGTGCCTGGAGCGATTACACCCGGGACAACGGCTACACCTTC.

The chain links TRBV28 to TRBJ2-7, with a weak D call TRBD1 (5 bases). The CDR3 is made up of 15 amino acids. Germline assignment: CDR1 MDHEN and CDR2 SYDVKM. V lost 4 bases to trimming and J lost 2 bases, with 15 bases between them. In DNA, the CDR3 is TGTGCCAGCAGTTCACTTGACAGATCCCCCTACGAGCAGTACTTC. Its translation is CASSSLDRSPYEQYF.

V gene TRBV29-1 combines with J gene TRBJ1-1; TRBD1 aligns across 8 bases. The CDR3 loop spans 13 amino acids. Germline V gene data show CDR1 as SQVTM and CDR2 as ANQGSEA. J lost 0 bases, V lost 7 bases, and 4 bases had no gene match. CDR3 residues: CSAADRVNTEAFF. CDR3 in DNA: TGCAGCGCAGCGGACAGGGTGAACACTGAAGCTTTCTTT.

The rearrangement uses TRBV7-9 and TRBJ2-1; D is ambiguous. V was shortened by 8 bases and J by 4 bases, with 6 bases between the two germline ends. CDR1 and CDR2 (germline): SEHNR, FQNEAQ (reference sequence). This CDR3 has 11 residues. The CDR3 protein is CASEGYNEQFF. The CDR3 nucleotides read TGTGCCAGCGAAGGGTACAATGAGCAGTTCTTC.

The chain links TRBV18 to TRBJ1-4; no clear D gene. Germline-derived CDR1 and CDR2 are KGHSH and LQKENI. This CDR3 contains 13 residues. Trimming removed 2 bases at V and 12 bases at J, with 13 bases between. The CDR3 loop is CASSPGGNGELFF. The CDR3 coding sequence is TGTGCCAGCTCACCAGGTGGAAACGGGGAACTGTTTTTT.

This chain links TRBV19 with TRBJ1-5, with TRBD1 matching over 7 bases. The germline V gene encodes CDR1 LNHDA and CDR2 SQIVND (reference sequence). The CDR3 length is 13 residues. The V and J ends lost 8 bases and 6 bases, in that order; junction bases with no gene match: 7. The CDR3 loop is CASQGGLGQPQHF. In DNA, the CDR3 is TGTGCCAGTCAGGGGGGATTAGGTCAGCCCCAGCATTTT.

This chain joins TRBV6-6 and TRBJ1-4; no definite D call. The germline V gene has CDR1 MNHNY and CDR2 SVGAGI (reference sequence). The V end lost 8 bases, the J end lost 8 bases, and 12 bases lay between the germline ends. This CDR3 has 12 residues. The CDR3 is CASGVGQEKLFF. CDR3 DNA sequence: TGTGCCAGCGGAGTAGGGCAAGAAAAACTGTTTTTT.

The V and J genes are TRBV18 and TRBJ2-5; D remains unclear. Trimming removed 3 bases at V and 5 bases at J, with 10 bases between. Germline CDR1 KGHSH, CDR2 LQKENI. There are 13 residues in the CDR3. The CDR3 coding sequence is TGTGCCAGCTCACCCATACACCGGGAGACCCAGTACTTC. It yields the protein CASSPIHRETQYF.

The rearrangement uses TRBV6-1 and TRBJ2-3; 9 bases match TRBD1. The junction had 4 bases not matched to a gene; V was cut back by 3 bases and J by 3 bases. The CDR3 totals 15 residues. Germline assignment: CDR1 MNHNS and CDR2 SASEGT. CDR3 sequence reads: CASSDRDRATDTQYF. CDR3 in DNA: TGTGCCAGCAGTGACCGGGACAGGGCAACAGATACGCAGTATTTT.

The CDR3 coding sequence is TGCAGCGTTGAGAGGGGTTACCCTGGGAAAGGCTACACCTTC. It yields the protein CSVERGYPGKGYTF. The chain joins TRBV29-1 to TRBJ1-2, with TRBD1 as a possible D gene (5 bases). The V end lost 3 bases, the J end lost 8 bases, and 19 bases lay between the germline ends. Per germline, CDR1 SQVTM and CDR2 ANQGSEA. CDR3 length: 14 residues.

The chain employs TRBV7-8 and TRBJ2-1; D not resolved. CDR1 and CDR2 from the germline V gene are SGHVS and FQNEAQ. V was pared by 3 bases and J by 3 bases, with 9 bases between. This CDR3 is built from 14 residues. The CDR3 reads CASSFGPDYNEQFF. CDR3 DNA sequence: TGTGCCAGCAGCTTCGGACCGGACTACAATGAGCAGTTCTTC.

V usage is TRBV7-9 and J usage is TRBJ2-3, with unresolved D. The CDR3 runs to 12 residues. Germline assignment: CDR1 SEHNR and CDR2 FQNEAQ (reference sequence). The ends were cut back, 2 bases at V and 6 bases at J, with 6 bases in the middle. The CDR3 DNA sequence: TGTGCCAGCAGCTTAATTTCGGATACGCAGTATTTT. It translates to CASSLISDTQYF.

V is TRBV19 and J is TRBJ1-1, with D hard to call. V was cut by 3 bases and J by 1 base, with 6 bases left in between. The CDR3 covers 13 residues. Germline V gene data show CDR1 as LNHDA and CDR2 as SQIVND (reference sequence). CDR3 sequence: CASSINANTEAFF. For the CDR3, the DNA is TGTGCCAGTAGTATTAATGCGAACACTGAAGCTTTCTTT.

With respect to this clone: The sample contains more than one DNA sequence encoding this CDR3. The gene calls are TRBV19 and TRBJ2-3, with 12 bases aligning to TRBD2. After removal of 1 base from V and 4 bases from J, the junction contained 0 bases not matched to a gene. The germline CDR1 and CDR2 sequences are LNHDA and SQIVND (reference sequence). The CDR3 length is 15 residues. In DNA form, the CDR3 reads TGTGCCAGTAGTATAGGACTAGCGGGAGCAGATACGCAGTATTTT. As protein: CASSIGLAGADTQYF.

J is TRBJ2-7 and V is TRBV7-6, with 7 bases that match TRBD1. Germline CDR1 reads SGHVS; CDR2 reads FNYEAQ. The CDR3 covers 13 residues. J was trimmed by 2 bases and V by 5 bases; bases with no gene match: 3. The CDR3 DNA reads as TGTGCCAGCAGCGAACAGGGGACCTACGAGCAGTACTTC. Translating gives CASSEQGTYEQYF.

The CDR3 DNA sequence: TGTGCCAGCAGCGTAGCGGGACAGGGCACAGATACGCAGTATTTT. It yields the protein CASSVAGQGTDTQYF. The chain employs TRBV9 and TRBJ2-3, with TRBD1 matching over 8 bases. V trimming: 0 bases; J trimming: 1 base; junction bases outside the gene matches: 1. This CDR3 spans 15 amino acids. From germline, CDR1 is SGDLS and CDR2 YYNGEE.

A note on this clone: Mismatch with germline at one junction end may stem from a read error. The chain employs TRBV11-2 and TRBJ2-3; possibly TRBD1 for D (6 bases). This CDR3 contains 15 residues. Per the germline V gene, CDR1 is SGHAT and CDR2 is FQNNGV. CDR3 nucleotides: TGTGCCAGCAGCATCTACCACAGGGCTACAGATATGCAGTATTTT. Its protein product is CASSIYHRATDMQYF.